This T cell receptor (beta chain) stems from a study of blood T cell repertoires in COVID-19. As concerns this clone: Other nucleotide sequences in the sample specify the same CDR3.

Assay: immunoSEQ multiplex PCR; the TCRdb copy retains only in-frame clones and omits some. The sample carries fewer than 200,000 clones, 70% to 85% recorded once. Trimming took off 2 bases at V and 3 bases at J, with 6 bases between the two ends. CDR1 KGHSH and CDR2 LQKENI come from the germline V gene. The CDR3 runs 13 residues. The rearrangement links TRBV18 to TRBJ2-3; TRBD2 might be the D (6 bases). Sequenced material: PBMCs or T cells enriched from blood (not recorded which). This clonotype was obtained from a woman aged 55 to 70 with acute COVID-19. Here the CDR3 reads CASSPGGTDTQYF. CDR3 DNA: TGTGCCAGCTCACCAGGGGGGACAGATACGCAGTATTTT.